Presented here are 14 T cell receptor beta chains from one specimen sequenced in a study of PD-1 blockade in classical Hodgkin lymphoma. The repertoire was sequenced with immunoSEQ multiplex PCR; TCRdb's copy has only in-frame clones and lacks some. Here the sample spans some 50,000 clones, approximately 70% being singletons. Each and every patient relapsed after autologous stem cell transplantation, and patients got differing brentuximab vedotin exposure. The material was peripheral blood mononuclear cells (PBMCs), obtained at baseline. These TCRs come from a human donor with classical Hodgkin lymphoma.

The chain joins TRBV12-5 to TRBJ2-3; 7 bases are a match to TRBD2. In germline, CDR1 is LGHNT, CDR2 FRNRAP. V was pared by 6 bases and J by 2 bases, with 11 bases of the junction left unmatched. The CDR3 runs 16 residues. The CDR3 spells CASGRGEGLNTDTQYF. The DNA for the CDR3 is TGTGCTAGTGGCCGCGGGGAGGGGTTAAACACAGATACGCAGTATTTT.

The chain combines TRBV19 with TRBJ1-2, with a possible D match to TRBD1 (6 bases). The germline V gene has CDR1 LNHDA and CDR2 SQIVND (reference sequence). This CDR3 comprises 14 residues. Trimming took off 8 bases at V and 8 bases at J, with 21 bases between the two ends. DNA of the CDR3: TGTGCCAGTCGCTTAACGGGACAACCTGGGGGCTACACCTTC. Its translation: CASRLTGQPGGYTF.

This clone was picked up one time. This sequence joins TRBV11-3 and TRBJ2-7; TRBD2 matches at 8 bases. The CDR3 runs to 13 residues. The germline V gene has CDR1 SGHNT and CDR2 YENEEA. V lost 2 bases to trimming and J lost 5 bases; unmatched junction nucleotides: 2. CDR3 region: CASSLSGSNEQYF. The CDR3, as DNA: TGTGCCAGCAGCTTAAGCGGGAGTAACGAGCAGTACTTC.

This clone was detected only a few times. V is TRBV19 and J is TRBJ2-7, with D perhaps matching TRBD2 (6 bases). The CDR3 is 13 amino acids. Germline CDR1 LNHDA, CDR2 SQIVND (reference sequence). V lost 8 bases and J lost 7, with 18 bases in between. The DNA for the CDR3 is TGTGCCAGTTCGGGGCCGGGAGTTGGAGAGCAGTACTTC. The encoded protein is CASSGPGVGEQYF.

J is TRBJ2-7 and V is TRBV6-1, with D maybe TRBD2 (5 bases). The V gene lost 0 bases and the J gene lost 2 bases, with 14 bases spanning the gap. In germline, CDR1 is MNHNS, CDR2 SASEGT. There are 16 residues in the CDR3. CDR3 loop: CASSEARGGPPYEQYF. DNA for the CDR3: TGTGCCAGCAGTGAAGCGCGAGGAGGCCCCCCCTACGAGCAGTACTTC.

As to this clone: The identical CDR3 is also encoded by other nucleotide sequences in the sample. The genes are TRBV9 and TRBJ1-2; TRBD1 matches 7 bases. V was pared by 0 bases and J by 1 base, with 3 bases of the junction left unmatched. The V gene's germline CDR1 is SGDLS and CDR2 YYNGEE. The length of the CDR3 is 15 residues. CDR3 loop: CASSVVAGGNYGYTF. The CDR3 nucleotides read TGTGCCAGCAGCGTAGTGGCAGGGGGTAACTATGGCTACACCTTC.

CDR3 protein: CASRNQDANTEAFF. CDR3 sequence (DNA): TGTGCCAGCAGGAACCAAGACGCGAACACTGAAGCTTTCTTT. V usage is TRBV2 and J usage is TRBJ1-1; D unresolved. This CDR3 has 14 amino acids. V was trimmed by 6 bases and J by 1 base, leaving 12 bases between them. Germline assignment: CDR1 SNHLY and CDR2 FYNNEI.

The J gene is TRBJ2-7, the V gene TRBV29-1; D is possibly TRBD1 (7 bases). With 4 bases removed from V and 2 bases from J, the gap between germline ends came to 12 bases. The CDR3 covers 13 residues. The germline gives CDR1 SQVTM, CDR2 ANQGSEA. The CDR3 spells CSVAGGTPYEQYF. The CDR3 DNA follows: TGCAGCGTTGCAGGGGGGACACCCTACGAGCAGTACTTC.

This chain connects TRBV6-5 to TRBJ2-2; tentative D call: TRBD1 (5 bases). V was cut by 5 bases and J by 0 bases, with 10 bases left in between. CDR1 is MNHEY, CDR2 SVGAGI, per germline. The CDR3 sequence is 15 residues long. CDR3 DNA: TGTGCCAGCAGTCTAGACAGTACGAACACCGGGGAGCTGTTTTTT. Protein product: CASSLDSTNTGELFF.

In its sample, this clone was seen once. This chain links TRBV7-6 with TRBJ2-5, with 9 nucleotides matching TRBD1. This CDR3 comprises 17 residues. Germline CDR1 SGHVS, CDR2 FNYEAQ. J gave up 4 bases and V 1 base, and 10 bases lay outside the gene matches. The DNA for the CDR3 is TGTGCCAGCAGCTTAGGGAGACTTAGGACAGGGGCAGAGACCCAGTACTTC. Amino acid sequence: CASSLGRLRTGAETQYF.

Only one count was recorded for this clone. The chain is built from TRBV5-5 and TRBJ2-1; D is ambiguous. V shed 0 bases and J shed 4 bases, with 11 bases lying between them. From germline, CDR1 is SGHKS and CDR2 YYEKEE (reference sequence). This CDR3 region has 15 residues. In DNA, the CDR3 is TGTGCCAGCAGCTTGGATCCGGCTACGTACAATGAGCAGTTCTTC. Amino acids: CASSLDPATYNEQFF.

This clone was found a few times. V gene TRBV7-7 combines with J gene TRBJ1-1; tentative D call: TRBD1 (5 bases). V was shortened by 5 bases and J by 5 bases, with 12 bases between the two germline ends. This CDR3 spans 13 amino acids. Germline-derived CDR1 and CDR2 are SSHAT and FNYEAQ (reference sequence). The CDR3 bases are TGTGCCAGCAGCCCGGTACAGGAGACTGAAGCTTTCTTT. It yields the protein CASSPVQETEAFF.

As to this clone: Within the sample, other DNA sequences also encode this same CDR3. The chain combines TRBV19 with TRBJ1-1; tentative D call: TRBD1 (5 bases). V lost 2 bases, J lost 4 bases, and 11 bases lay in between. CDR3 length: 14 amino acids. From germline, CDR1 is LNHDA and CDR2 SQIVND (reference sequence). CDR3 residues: CASSIRGIFTEAFF. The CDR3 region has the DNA TGTGCCAGTAGTATAAGGGGAATTTTCACTGAAGCTTTCTTT.

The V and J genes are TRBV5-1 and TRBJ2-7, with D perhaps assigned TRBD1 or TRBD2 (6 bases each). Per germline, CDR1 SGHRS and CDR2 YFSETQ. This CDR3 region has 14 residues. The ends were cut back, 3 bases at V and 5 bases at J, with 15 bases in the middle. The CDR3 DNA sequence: TGCGCCAGCAGCTGGACGGGGGCCGAAGACGAGCAGTACTTC. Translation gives CASSWTGAEDEQYF.